These 20 T cell receptor beta chains were all obtained from the same sample, sequenced in a study of beta chain features in type 1 diabetes. Since all of the isolated RNA was reverse transcribed, expressed TCRB transcripts were what got sequenced. TCRdb keeps only in-frame clones here, not all; method: immunoSEQ multiplex PCR. The sample has under 350,000 clones, around 7.8% seen once. The sample consisted of central memory CD4+ T cells from blood. These receptors came from a woman aged 18-35 years in good health.

This clone was seen a few times. The V call is TRBV10-1, the J call TRBJ2-6; D unresolved. Trimming left V 8 bases short and J 0 bases short, with 11 bases between. This CDR3 is built from 15 residues. In germline, CDR1 is WNHNN, CDR2 SYGVQD (reference sequence). The CDR3: CASSPLLSGANVLTF. CDR3 nucleotide sequence: TGCGCCAGCTCCCCCCTTCTCTCTGGGGCCAACGTCCTGACTTTC.

The chain employs TRBV2 and TRBJ2-2; weak D call: TRBD1 (6 bases). Trimming took off 7 bases at V and 5 bases at J, with 14 bases between the two ends. This CDR3 spans 14 amino acids. The germline CDR1 and CDR2 sequences are SNHLY and FYNNEI. This CDR3 is CASTRQGQTGELFF. The CDR3 nucleotides are TGTGCCAGCACAAGGCAGGGGCAAACCGGGGAGCTGTTTTTT.

In its sample, this clone was seen a few times. The V call is TRBV27, the J call TRBJ1-2; D call uncertain. The CDR3 totals 12 residues. Germline loops: CDR1 MNHEY, CDR2 SMNVEV (reference sequence). The V end lost 5 bases, the J end lost 1 base, and 5 bases lay between the germline ends. The CDR3 DNA follows: TGTGCCAGCAGTCCCCGTAACTATGGCTACACCTTC. Its protein is CASSPRNYGYTF.

This rearrangement joins TRBV30 to TRBJ2-4, with D possibly being TRBD1 (6 bases). V lost 2 bases, J lost 2 bases, and 19 bases lay in between. Germline V gene data show CDR1 as GTSNPN and CDR2 as SVGIG (reference sequence). The CDR3 is 17 residues long. The CDR3 here is CAWSPNQGMRSKNIQYF. The CDR3 nucleotides are TGTGCCTGGAGTCCTAATCAGGGGATGAGGTCCAAAAACATTCAGTACTTC.

This sequence joins TRBV5-1 and TRBJ2-5, with TRBD1 matching 9 bases. This CDR3 has 15 residues. With 4 bases clipped from V and 5 bases from J, the junction kept 9 bases outside the gene matches. Germline-derived CDR1 and CDR2 are SGHRS and YFSETQ. The CDR3 here is CASSLVRDRAETQYF. CDR3 sequence (DNA): TGCGCCAGCAGCCTTGTCCGGGACAGGGCGGAGACCCAGTACTTC.

This clone appeared a few times. The chain links TRBV7-2 to TRBJ2-5; TRBD2 might be the D (5 bases). This CDR3 is built from 15 residues. The germline V and J ends were trimmed by 2 bases and 5 bases, with 15 bases remaining between them. CDR1 and CDR2 (germline): SGHTA, FQGNSA. The CDR3: CASSLTGRLGETQYF. The CDR3 DNA reads TGTGCCAGCAGCTTAACGGGAAGGTTGGGGGAGACCCAGTACTTC.

The chain combines TRBV5-1 with TRBJ2-7; possibly TRBD1 or TRBD2 for D (6 bases each). V was pared by 7 bases and J by 2 bases, with 22 bases between. CDR1 is SGHRS, CDR2 YFSETQ, per germline. The CDR3 has 16 amino acids. The CDR3 DNA reads TGCGCCAGCTCCCCCACCGGGGGCCGCCTGGCCTACGAGCAGTACGTC. It yields the protein CASSPTGGRLAYEQYV.

This clone came up a few times. The rearrangement uses TRBV7-3 and TRBJ2-2; D remains unclear. This CDR3 is 14 amino acids long. Germline V gene lookup returns CDR1 SGHTA and CDR2 FQGTGA. V gave up 2 bases and J gave up 7 bases, with 11 bases separating them. CDR3 region: CASSLESVYGELFF. For the CDR3, the DNA is TGTGCCAGCAGCTTAGAGTCCGTGTACGGGGAGCTGTTTTTT.

This rearrangement joins TRBV14 to TRBJ2-7; TRBD1 or TRBD2 may be the D gene (5 bases each). The last part of the DNA fits TRBJ2-1 better; the J call may be wrong. The CDR3 extends over 13 amino acids. CDR1 is SGHDN and CDR2 is FVKESK in the germline V gene. CDR3 in DNA: TGTGCCAGCAGCCACGAAGGGACCGGTGAGCAGTTCTTC. Translation gives CASSHEGTGEQFF.

This clone was observed many times. This sequence joins TRBV7-9 and TRBJ2-3; no reliable D call. V was cut by 5 bases and J by 2 bases, with 8 bases left in between. Germline CDR1 is SEHNR and CDR2 is FQNEAQ (reference sequence). This CDR3 has 13 amino acids. The CDR3 coding sequence is TGTGCCAGCAGCGCCCAGGTCACAGATACGCAGTATTTT. It is translated as CASSAQVTDTQYF. Full variable domain (remainder filled in from reference TRBV7-9 and TRBJ2-3): DTGVSQNPRHKITKRGQNVTFRCDPISEHNRLYWYRQTLGQGPEFLTYFQNEAQLEKSRLLSDRFSAERPKGSFSTLEIQRTEQGDSAMYLCASSAQVTDTQYFGPGTRLTVL.

This CDR3 reads CASSVDPLAGREAFF. DNA of the CDR3: TGTGCCAGCAGCGTAGATCCGTTGGCAGGCAGAGAAGCTTTCTTT. The V call is TRBV9, the J call TRBJ1-1; D is undetermined. Germline-derived CDR1 and CDR2 are SGDLS and YYNGEE. The V and J ends lost 0 bases and 8 bases respectively, with 17 bases between them. This CDR3 is built from 15 residues. Combining the CDR3 with reference TRBV9 and TRBJ1-1 gives the whole variable domain DSGVTQTPKHLITATGQRVTLRCSPRSGDLSVYWYQQSLDQGLQFLIQYYNGEERAKGNILERFSAQQFPDLHSELNLSSLELGDSALYFCASSVDPLAGREAFFGQGTRLTVV.

The chain couples TRBV27 to TRBJ1-1; TRBD1 is a possible D gene (6 bases). Germline lookup yields CDR1 MNHEY and CDR2 SMNVEV (reference sequence). This CDR3 comprises 11 residues. V dropped 5 bases and J dropped 8 bases, with 9 bases sitting between them. The CDR3 here is CASSRRGEAFF. The CDR3 DNA reads TGTGCCAGCAGTCGGAGGGGGGAAGCTTTCTTT.

This clone came up a few times. V and J are TRBV7-2 and TRBJ2-5; TRBD2 agrees at 7 bases. The CDR3 covers 14 residues. V lost 4 bases and J lost 5; bases outside the gene matches: 7. CDR1 is SGHTA and CDR2 is FQGNSA in the germline V gene. The chain's CDR3 is CASSWGGSVETQYF. CDR3 nucleotide sequence: TGTGCCAGCAGCTGGGGCGGGAGCGTCGAGACCCAGTACTTC.

V is TRBV7-6 and J is TRBJ2-2; TRBD2 is a possible D gene (5 bases). The V end lost 2 bases, the J end lost 6 bases, and 7 bases lay between the germline ends. CDR3 length: 13 amino acids. Germline V gives CDR1 SGHVS, CDR2 FNYEAQ. The CDR3 region is CASSLFGAGELFF. CDR3 bases: TGTGCCAGCAGCTTATTCGGGGCCGGGGAGCTGTTTTTT.

V gene TRBV15 combines with J gene TRBJ2-3, with no clear D. There are 13 residues in the CDR3. The V end lost 0 bases, the J end lost 6 bases, and 7 bases lay between the germline ends. The germline V gene has CDR1 LNHNV and CDR2 YYDKDF (reference sequence). The CDR3 loop is CATSRDLPDTQYF. Written as DNA, the CDR3 is TGTGCCACCAGCAGAGATCTTCCGGATACGCAGTATTTT. Full variable domain (missing parts from reference TRBV15 and TRBJ2-3): DAMVIQNPRYQVTQFGKPVTLSCSQTLNHNVMYWYQQKSSQAPKLLFHYYDKDFNNEADTPDNFQSRRPNTSFCFLDIRSPGLGDTAMYLCATSRDLPDTQYFGPGTRLTVL.

This clone was seen a few times. Here the CDR3 reads CASSLSLGAGGLYGYTF. CDR3 DNA: TGCGCCAGCAGCCTCTCTCTTGGGGCAGGGGGACTTTATGGCTACACCTTC. The J gene is TRBJ1-2, the V gene TRBV4-1; 7 nucleotides align to TRBD1. Germline V CDR1 and CDR2: MGHRA, YSYEKL. Unmatched junction bases numbered 16, after V lost 4 bases and J lost 5 bases. The CDR3 has 17 residues.

The rearrangement uses TRBV5-6 and TRBJ2-1, with D tentatively TRBD2 (5 bases). Looked up from germline, CDR1 is SGHDT and CDR2 is YYEEEE. V was shortened by 2 bases and J by 6 bases, with 18 bases between the two germline ends. This CDR3 region has 16 residues. CDR3 sequence (DNA): TGTGCCAGCAGCTTTGTGGTAGTAGAGGGAACCAATGAGCAGTTCTTC. It encodes CASSFVVVEGTNEQFF.

Many counts were recorded for this clone. Other DNA sequences of this sample code for an identical CDR3. This CDR3 is CAWSVEGTGGKLFF. DNA of the CDR3: TGTGCCTGGAGTGTGGAAGGGACAGGTGGAAAACTGTTTTTT. The genes are TRBV30 and TRBJ1-4; 8 bases align to TRBD1. Germline lookup yields CDR1 GTSNPN and CDR2 SVGIG (reference sequence). CDR3 length: 14 residues. V shed 0 bases, J shed 10 bases, and the junction held 7 bases outside the gene matches.

The rearrangement links TRBV7-9 to TRBJ1-1, with D possibly TRBD1 on 6 matching bases. CDR3 length: 15 amino acids. CDR1 and CDR2 (germline): SEHNR, FQNEAQ (reference sequence). Trimming took 4 bases from V and 7 from J, leaving 19 bases between them. CDR3 sequence (DNA): TGTGCCAGCAGCTCCCAGGGGTCACGGTATGATGAAGCTTTCTTT. Translated, it gives CASSSQGSRYDEAFF.

A word on this clone: Different DNA sequences within this sample yield the same CDR3. This chain uses TRBV10-3 with TRBJ1-5; D perhaps matches TRBD1 (5 bases). V was clipped by 0 bases and J by 5 bases, with 8 bases between them. Germline CDR1 is ENHRY and CDR2 is SYGVKD. CDR3 length: 14 residues. The DNA of the CDR3 is TGTGCCATCAGTGAGTCCGGAGGGGATCAGCCCCAGCATTTT. It codes for CAISESGGDQPQHF.